This T cell receptor beta chain was sequenced in a study of tumor and adjacent non-tumor tissue in lung cancer. Study overall: Around 4.2 million productive TCRbeta reads were obtained per sample on average. Study-level findings and limits: Compared with tumor, normal lung showed significantly lower TCR diversity. Patients with more diverse tumor TCRs had worse survival.

The length of the CDR3 is 10 residues. The germline CDR1 and CDR2 sequences are MNHNY and SVGAGI (reference sequence). A word on this clonotype: Its antigen is unknown. One end of the junction fails to match germline, which may point to a read error.

RNA was extracted from bulk tissue without any cell sorting. The normal lung tissue was taken more than 3 cm from the tumor edge. Three rounds of nested PCR, following a modified ARM-PCR protocol, produced the TCRbeta library. TCRdb reprocessed the multiplex PCR reads with MiXCR, giving one entry per CDR3 protein. This sample has more than 55,000 distinct CDR3 sequences; 65% to 80% occur once, and the top ten carry 35% to 50%. The rearrangement joins TRBV6-6 to TRBJ1-2; D unclear. Sequences were obtained from distant non-tumor lung tissue. This TCR came from a man aged 55 to 70 with non-small cell lung cancer. The CDR3 nucleotides are TGTGTCAGCATCCTTGATGGCTACACCTTC. Amino acid sequence: CVSILDGYTF.